This T cell receptor (beta chain) was profiled in a study of OX40 agonist ivuxolimab in advanced cancers. Looking at the study overall: Intravenous ivuxolimab at 0.01 to 10 mg/kg was given to patients every 2 weeks.

Study results and caveats: The 0.1-3.0 mg/kg partial responders had among the lowest clonal expansion. Specificity for antigen went undetermined in the expanded peripheral T cells. Expanded clones tended on average to be more numerous among CD8+ T cells than CD4+.

The J segment lost 3 bases and the V segment lost 4 bases, leaving 3 bases of the junction unmatched. Germline V CDR1 and CDR2: MGHRA, YSYEKL. The CDR3 loop spans 14 amino acids. This clone was observed a single time. Antigen specificity is unknown. Using immunoSEQ multiplex PCR, the repertoire was profiled, and TCRdb retains in-frame clones only, with some absent. The data show fewer than 40,000 clones, roughly 80% seen once. The V call is TRBV4-1, the J call TRBJ2-7; 10 nucleotides align to TRBD2. This receptor was taken from an adult with an advanced solid tumor such as melanoma, head and neck, liver or kidney cancer. The material was CD4+ or CD8+ T cells sorted from blood, obtained in a trial of the OX40 agonist ivuxolimab. The CDR3 sequence: CASSPSGGLYEQYF. The CDR3 DNA is TGCGCCAGCAGCCCTAGCGGGGGCCTCTACGAGCAGTACTTC.